What follows describes a single T cell receptor beta chain. Germline values: CDR1 SGHVS, CDR2 FNYEAQ. V lost 2 bases and J lost 4, with 20 bases in between. The CDR3 sequence is 17 residues long. The data were taken from a study of blood T cell repertoires in COVID-19. Assay used: immunoSEQ multiplex PCR; TCRdb lists only in-frame clones, some missing. Of over 150,000 clones listed, around 80% are singletons. The V call is TRBV7-6, the J call TRBJ2-5; D might be TRBD1 (6 bases). Sequencing used peripheral blood. This receptor was taken from a woman aged 55-69 years with acute or convalescent COVID-19. The DNA of the CDR3 is TGTGCCAGCAGCTTAAGGGTCGGGACATCAATGGGAGAGACCCAGTACTTC. This gives the protein CASSLRVGTSMGETQYF.